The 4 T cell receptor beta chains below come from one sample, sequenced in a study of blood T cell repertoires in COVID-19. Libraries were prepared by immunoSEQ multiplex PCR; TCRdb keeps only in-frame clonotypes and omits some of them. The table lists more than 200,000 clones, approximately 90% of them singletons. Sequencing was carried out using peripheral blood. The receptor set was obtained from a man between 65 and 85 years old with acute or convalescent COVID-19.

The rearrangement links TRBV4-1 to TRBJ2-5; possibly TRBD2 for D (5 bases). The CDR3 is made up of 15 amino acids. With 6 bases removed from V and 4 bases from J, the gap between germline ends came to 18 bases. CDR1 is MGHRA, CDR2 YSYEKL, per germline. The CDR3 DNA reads TGCGCCAGCAGTCTCTTCGGGGATAGAGGAGAGACCCAGTACTTC. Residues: CASSLFGDRGETQYF.

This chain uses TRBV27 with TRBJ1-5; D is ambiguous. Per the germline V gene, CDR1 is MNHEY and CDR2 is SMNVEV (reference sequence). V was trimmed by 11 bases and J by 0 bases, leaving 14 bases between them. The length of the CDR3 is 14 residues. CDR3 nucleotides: TGTGCCTCTTCTGGGCAGTCTAGCAATCAGCCCCAGCATTTT. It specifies CASSGQSSNQPQHF.

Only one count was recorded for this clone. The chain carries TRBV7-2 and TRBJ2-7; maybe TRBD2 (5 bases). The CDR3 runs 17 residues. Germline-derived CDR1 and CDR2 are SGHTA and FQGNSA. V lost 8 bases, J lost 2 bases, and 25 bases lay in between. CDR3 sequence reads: CASSKEVERLVPYEQYF. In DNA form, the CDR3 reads TGTGCCAGCTCGAAGGAGGTGGAGCGACTGGTCCCCTACGAGCAGTACTTC.

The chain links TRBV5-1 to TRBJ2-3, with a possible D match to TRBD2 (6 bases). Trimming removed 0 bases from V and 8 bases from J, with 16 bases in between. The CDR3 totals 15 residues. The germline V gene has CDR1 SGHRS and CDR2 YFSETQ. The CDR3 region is CASSLGTSQVPTQYF. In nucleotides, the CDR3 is TGCGCCAGCAGCTTGGGCACTAGCCAGGTCCCTACGCAGTATTTT.